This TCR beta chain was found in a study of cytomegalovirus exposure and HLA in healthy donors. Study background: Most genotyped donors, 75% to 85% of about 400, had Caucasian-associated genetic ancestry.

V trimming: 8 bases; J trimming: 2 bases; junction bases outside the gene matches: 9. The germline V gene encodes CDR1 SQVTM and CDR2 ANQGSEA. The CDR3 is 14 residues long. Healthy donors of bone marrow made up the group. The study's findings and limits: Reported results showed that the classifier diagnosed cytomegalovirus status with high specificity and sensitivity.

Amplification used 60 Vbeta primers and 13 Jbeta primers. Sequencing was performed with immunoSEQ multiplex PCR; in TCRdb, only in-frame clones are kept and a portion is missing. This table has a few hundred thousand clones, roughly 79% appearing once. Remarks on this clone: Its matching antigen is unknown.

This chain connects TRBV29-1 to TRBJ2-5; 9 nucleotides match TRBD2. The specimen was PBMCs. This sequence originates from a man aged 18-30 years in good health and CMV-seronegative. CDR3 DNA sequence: TGCAGCCCCGGACTAGCGAGATTACAAGAGACCCAGTACTTC. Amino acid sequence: CSPGLARLQETQYF.